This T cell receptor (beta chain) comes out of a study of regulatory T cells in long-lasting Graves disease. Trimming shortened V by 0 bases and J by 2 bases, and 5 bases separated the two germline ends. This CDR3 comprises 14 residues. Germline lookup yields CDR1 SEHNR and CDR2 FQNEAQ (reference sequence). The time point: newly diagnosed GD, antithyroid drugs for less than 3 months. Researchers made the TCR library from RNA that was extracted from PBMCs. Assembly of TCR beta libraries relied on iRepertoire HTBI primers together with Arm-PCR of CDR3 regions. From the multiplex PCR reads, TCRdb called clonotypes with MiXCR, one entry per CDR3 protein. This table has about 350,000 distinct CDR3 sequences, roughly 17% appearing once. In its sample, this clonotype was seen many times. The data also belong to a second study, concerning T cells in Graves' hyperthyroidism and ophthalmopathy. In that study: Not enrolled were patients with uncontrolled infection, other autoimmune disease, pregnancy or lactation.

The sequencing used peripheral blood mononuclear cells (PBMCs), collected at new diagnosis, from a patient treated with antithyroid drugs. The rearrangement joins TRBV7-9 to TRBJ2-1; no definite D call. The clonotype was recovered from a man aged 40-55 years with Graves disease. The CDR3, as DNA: TGTGCCAGCAGCTTAGCCCTTCCCTACAATGAGCAGTTCTTC. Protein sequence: CASSLALPYNEQFF.